The 5 T cell receptor beta chains below all came from one sample that was sequenced in a study of blood T cell repertoires in COVID-19. Libraries were prepared by immunoSEQ multiplex PCR; TCRdb keeps only in-frame clonotypes and omits some of them. The sample has roughly 130,000 clones, roughly 80% seen once. The sequenced sample was PBMCs or T cells enriched from blood (not recorded which). The source is a man between 45 and 60 years old who had recovered from COVID-19.

The genes are TRBV7-2 and TRBJ1-6; no clear D gene. The CDR3 runs 16 residues. Trimming shortened V by 2 bases and J by 10 bases, and 18 bases separated the two germline ends. Germline CDR1 SGHTA, CDR2 FQGNSA. CDR3 sequence reads: CASSLWNREGRSPLHF. In DNA form, the CDR3 reads TGTGCCAGCAGCTTATGGAATAGGGAGGGAAGATCACCCCTCCACTTT.

The CDR3 loop reads CASSLGAGQHQETQYF. The CDR3 DNA is TGCGCCAGCAGCTTGGGGGCGGGACAGCACCAAGAGACCCAGTACTTC. This chain uses TRBV5-1 with TRBJ2-5, with D possibly being TRBD1 (7 bases). The CDR3 extends over 16 amino acids. V was cut by 0 bases and J by 0 bases, with 12 bases left in between. Germline V gene sequence: CDR1 SGHRS, CDR2 YFSETQ.

The V call is TRBV7-8, the J call TRBJ1-2, with TRBD1 identical over 7 bases. CDR1 is SGHVS, CDR2 FQNEAQ, per germline. This CDR3 contains 13 residues. Losses at the gene ends were 5 bases for V and 7 bases for J; bases not matched to a gene: 7. The CDR3 sequence: CASSPETGFGYTF. The DNA of the CDR3 is TGTGCCAGCAGCCCCGAGACAGGGTTTGGCTACACCTTC. The full variable domain, in which reference TRBV7-8 and TRBJ1-2 provide the parts outside the CDR3, is GAGVSQSPRYKVAKRGQDVALRCDPISGHVSLFWYQQALGQGPEFLTYFQNEAQLDKSGLPSDRFFAERPEGSVSTLKIQRTQQEDSAVYLCASSPETGFGYTFGSGTRLTVV.

The J gene is TRBJ2-7, the V gene TRBV4-1; perhaps TRBD1 as D (6 bases). Trimming cost V 1 base and J 0 bases, with 10 bases left between them. CDR3 length equals 15 residues. Germline assignment: CDR1 MGHRA and CDR2 YSYEKL. CDR3 DNA: TGCGCCAGCAGCCAAGGTCAGGGGCCCTCCTACGAGCAGTACTTC. Its protein is CASSQGQGPSYEQYF.

The V and J genes are TRBV5-1 and TRBJ2-7; D possibly corresponds to TRBD2 (6 bases). Trimming removed 6 bases at V and 3 bases at J, with 16 bases between. This CDR3 has 14 residues. Looked up from germline, CDR1 is SGHRS and CDR2 is YFSETQ. CDR3 protein: CASTPSRGGYEQYF. CDR3 bases: TGCGCCAGCACCCCGTCGCGGGGTGGCTACGAGCAGTACTTC.